This T cell receptor (beta chain) was captured by sequencing in a study of long-term antiretroviral therapy in people with HIV. Study-wide context: Some samples came about a decade before the 2015 immediate-ART recommendation, and these were the earliest. Study results and limitations: Pre-ART clonal expansion yielded clones that dominated the repertoire at all time points.

This clone was observed a few times. The antigen is not known. The germline CDR1 and CDR2 sequences are MNHNS and SASEGT. V shed 5 bases and J shed 1 base, with 10 bases lying between them. The CDR3 runs to 14 residues. Sequencing used immunoSEQ v3.0 at survey level. Generated by immunoSEQ multiplex PCR, the TCRdb table keeps only in-frame clones and is missing some. The sample consists of tens of thousands of clones, less than 85% of them appearing once. The clonotype comes from a woman in her forties with HIV. The specimen comprised unsorted PBMCs, sampled less than 1.8 years before starting antiretroviral therapy. This chain links TRBV6-1 with TRBJ2-3, with D perhaps matching TRBD1 (6 bases). The CDR3 DNA reads as TGTGCCAGCAGTATCCCAGGGGGCACAGATACGCAGTATTTT. Its protein product is CASSIPGGTDTQYF.